A selection of T cell receptor beta chains follows, all from one sample in a study of memory CD8 T cells in hepatitis C reinfection. The table came from immunoSEQ multiplex PCR; TCRdb's copy has only in-frame clones and leaves some out. Of just over 50,000 clones in the sample, nearly 90% were seen once. The sample was naive CD8+ T cells sorted from blood. The receptors originated from a man between 18 and 35 years old with hepatitis C virus infection. Each CDR3 is given with its conserved first and last residue. D genes are given only for firm matches. Some rows mark clone size as missing; the rest say once, few, many or name a class of expanded clone.

d_call	clone_size	v_call	j_call	cdr3_nt	cdr3_aa
.	.	TRBV4-1	TRBJ1-5	TGCGCCAGCAGCTTTACTCCGGATCAGCCCCAGCATTTT	CASSFTPDQPQHF
TRBD2	.	TRBV28	TRBJ2-3	TGTGCCAGCAGTTTATCTTACCCCTACATGCTAGCGGGAGGGTCAGATACGCAGTATTTT	CASSLSYPYMLAGGSDTQYF
.	.	TRBV19	TRBJ1-1	TGTGCCAGTAGTGCTTGGGGCGCTGAAGCTTTCTTT	CASSAWGAEAFF
TRBD2	.	TRBV2	TRBJ2-2	TGTGCCAGCAGTGGGGCTAGCGGAAACACCGGGGAGCTGTTTTTT	CASSGASGNTGELFF
.	once	TRBV10-1	TRBJ2-1	TGCGCCAGCAGTGAAGGCCTAGCCACCCAGGATGAGCAGTTCTTC	CASSEGLATQDEQFF
.	.	TRBV7-6	TRBJ2-2	TGTGCCAGCAGCGCTAGCACCACCGGGGAGCTGTTTTTT	CASSASTTGELFF
.	.	TRBV5-1	TRBJ2-1	TGCGCCAGCAGCTCCGACGGAGAGGGTCCCTACAATGAGCAGTTCTTC	CASSSDGEGPYNEQFF
.	.	TRBV4-1	TRBJ2-4	TGCGCCAGCAGCCAAGAGGTCGGTGGGCTAGCCAAAAACATTCAGTACTTC	CASSQEVGGLAKNIQYF
TRBD1	.	TRBV11-2	TRBJ1-1	TGTGCCAGCAGCTCCGAGTCGCGACAGGGGGCAAACGCTGAAGCTTTCTTT	CASSSESRQGANAEAFF
.	.	TRBV6-6	TRBJ1-6	TGTGCCAGCAGTTACGGAGGGGATAATTCACCCCTCCACTTT	CASSYGGDNSPLHF
TRBD2	.	TRBV11-2	TRBJ2-7	TGTGCCAGCAGCTTAACCACGGGACTACAGTACGAGCAGTACTTC	CASSLTTGLQYEQYF
TRBD2	.	TRBV9	TRBJ2-1	TGTGCCAGCAGCGTAGTTGCGGGGGGAGTATATGAGCAGTTCTTC	CASSVVAGGVYEQFF
TRBD1	.	TRBV6-5	TRBJ1-1	TGTGCCAGCAGTTACTCAGGGGGCGCGGCTTTCTTT	CASSYSGGAAFF
.	.	TRBV25-1	TRBJ1-1	TGTGCCAGCAGTGAAGGGGGACAGAACACTGAAGCTTTCTTT	CASSEGGQNTEAFF
.	.	TRBV6-1	TRBJ1-5	TGTGCCAGCCTAACAGGGTATCAGCCCCAGCATTTT	CASLTGYQPQHF
TRBD2	.	TRBV19	TRBJ2-3	TGTGCCAGTAGTTTCCCGACTAGCGGGGGATCAGATACGCAGTATTTT	CASSFPTSGGSDTQYF
TRBD2	.	TRBV5-4	TRBJ2-5	TGTGCCAGCAGCTTGCCCCGGGGGGTGGATGAGACCCAGTACTTC	CASSLPRGVDETQYF
.	.	TRBV2	TRBJ2-5	TGTGCCAGCAGCCCGGGACTGAGGTCCCAAGAGACCCAGTACTTC	CASSPGLRSQETQYF
.	.	TRBV6-5	TRBJ2-2	TGTGCCAGCAAGGGGGACGGCGGGGAGCTGTTTTTT	CASKGDGGELFF
.	.	TRBV11-2	TRBJ2-7	TGTGCCAGCAGCTGGGCGGCGGGCTCCACCTACGAGCAGTACTTC	CASSWAAGSTYEQYF
.	.	TRBV11-3	TRBJ1-6	TGTGCCAGCAGCTTAGTCCTAGGGGGTAATTCACCCCTCCACTTT	CASSLVLGGNSPLHF
.	.	TRBV2	TRBJ2-7	TGTGCCAGCACCCTGAACCCCGGGACTTTTTACGAGCAGTACTTC	CASTLNPGTFYEQYF
.	.	TRBV9	TRBJ2-1	TGTGCCAGCAGCGTTACAGGGACGTCCGAGCAGTTCTTC	CASSVTGTSEQFF
.	.	TRBV21-1	TRBJ2-7	TGTGCCAGCAGCAAAGAGGACACTCGTATCAACTACGAGCAGTACTTC	CASSKEDTRINYEQYF
.	.	TRBV15	TRBJ1-2	TGTGCCACCAGCAGAGATCGGCAGGGGAGCTATGGCTACACCTTC	CATSRDRQGSYGYTF
.	.	TRBV7-3	TRBJ1-1	TGTGCCAGCAGCCTTGACAGCTGGACTGAAGCTTTCTTT	CASSLDSWTEAFF
.	.	TRBV27	TRBJ2-2	TGTGCCAGCAGTTTATACAGGGGAGGCACCGGGGAGCTGTTTTTT	CASSLYRGGTGELFF
TRBD2	.	TRBV27	TRBJ2-7	TGTGCCAGCAGTTCCCTAGCGGACCCCTACGAGCAGTACTTC	CASSSLADPYEQYF
TRBD1	.	TRBV20-1	TRBJ1-2	TGCAGTGCCCAGGACAGGTCCTTC	CSAQDRSF
TRBD1	once	TRBV29-1	TRBJ1-1	TGCAGCGACGCCGGGACAGGGAACACTGAAGCTTTCTTT	CSDAGTGNTEAFF
TRBD2	once	TRBV5-5	TRBJ2-3	TGTGCCAGCAGTTTTGGGTATCAGGGTCTTATTAGCGGGAGCACAGATACGCAGTATTTT	CASSFGYQGLISGSTDTQYF
TRBD2	.	TRBV5-4	TRBJ2-5	TGTGCCAGCAGCATAGGACTAGACCAAGAGACCCAGTACTTC	CASSIGLDQETQYF
TRBD2	.	TRBV9	TRBJ2-1	TGTGCCAGCACCCAGACTGGACTAGCGGGGAATGAGCAGTTCTTC	CASTQTGLAGNEQFF
.	.	TRBV30	TRBJ2-5	TGTGCCTGGAGTGTTGGGCGTAAAGAGACCCAGTACTTC	CAWSVGRKETQYF
.	.	TRBV4-1	TRBJ1-1	TGCGCCAGCAGCCAAGGCCAGGTGAACACTGAAGCTTTCTTT	CASSQGQVNTEAFF
.	.	TRBV20-1	TRBJ2-1	TGCAGCGGTTCAGGGTCCGGGGAGCAGTTCTTC	CSGSGSGEQFF
.	.	TRBV7-3	TRBJ2-2	TGTGCCAGCAGCTTGACAGGTTCCGGGGAGCTGTTTTTT	CASSLTGSGELFF
.	.	TRBV7-6	TRBJ2-3	TGTGCCAGCAGCTCCGGAATGGGGGGAACAACAGATACGCAGTATTTT	CASSSGMGGTTDTQYF
.	.	TRBV29-1	TRBJ2-3	TGCAGCGTGCTAACAGATACGCAGTATTTT	CSVLTDTQYF
.	.	TRBV29-1	TRBJ2-3	TGCAGCGTGATGACAGGCACAGATACGCAGTATTTT	CSVMTGTDTQYF